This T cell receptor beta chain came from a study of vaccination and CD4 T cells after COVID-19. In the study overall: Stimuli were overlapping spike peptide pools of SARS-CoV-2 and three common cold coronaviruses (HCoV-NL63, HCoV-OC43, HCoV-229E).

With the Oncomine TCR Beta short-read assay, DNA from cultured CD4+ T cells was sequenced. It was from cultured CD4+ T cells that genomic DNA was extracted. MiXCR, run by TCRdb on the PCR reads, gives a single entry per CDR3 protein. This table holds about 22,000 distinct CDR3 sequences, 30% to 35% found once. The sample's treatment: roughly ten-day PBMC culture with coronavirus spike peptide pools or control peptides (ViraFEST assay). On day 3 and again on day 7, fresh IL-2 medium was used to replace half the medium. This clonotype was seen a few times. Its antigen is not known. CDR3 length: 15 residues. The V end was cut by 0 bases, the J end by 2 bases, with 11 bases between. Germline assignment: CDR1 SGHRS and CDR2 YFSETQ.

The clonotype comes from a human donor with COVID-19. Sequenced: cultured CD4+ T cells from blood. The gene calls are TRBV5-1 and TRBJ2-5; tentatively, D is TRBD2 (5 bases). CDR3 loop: CASSLGQRTQETQYF. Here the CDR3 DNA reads TGCGCCAGCAGCTTGGGGCAGCGGACTCAAGAGACCCAGTACTTC.